The rows below give T cell receptor beta chains drawn from one sample of a study of Ad26.COV2.S vaccination and SARS-CoV-2 variants. Only in-frame clones appear in the TCRdb table, and some are missing; sequencing was by immunoSEQ multiplex PCR. The sample consists of some 640,000 clones, 70% to 90% of them appearing once. This material consisted of peripheral blood, taken in a trial of Ad26.COV2.S vaccine versus placebo. Receptor source: a person aged 18-65 years who received the Ad26.COV2.S COVID-19 vaccine or a placebo. The CDR3 runs from the conserved cysteine through the conserved F or W. The order of the fields is D gene, V gene, clone size, J gene, CDR3 protein, CDR3 DNA. A D gene is named only where the DNA matches it firmly. Clone size appears in some rows only: once, few, many, or a class for an expanded clone.

d_call: TRBD1
v_call: TRBV3-1/TRBV3-2
clone_size: NA
j_call: TRBJ1-1
cdr3_aa: CASSQAGQGPTEAFF
cdr3_nt: TGTGCCAGCAGCCAAGCCGGACAGGGCCCCACTGAAGCTTTCTTT

d_call: TRBD1
v_call: TRBV27
clone_size: NA
j_call: TRBJ2-7
cdr3_aa: CASSPSDRALREQYF
cdr3_nt: TGTGCCAGCAGCCCCTCGGACAGGGCGTTGAGGGAGCAGTACTTC

d_call: TRBD2
v_call: TRBV11-2
clone_size: NA
j_call: TRBJ2-3
cdr3_aa: CASSPGLAGDTDTQYF
cdr3_nt: TGTGCCAGCAGCCCGGGGCTAGCGGGAGACACAGATACGCAGTATTTT

d_call: TRBD2
v_call: TRBV7-2
clone_size: NA
j_call: TRBJ2-2
cdr3_aa: CASSLLAGVAGELFF
cdr3_nt: TGTGCCAGCAGCTTACTAGCGGGAGTCGCCGGGGAGCTGTTTTTT

d_call: TRBD1
v_call: TRBV30
clone_size: NA
j_call: TRBJ2-7
cdr3_aa: CAWFDRADEQYF
cdr3_nt: TGTGCCTGGTTCGACAGGGCGGACGAGCAGTACTTC

d_call: NA
v_call: TRBV15
clone_size: once
j_call: TRBJ2-1
cdr3_aa: CATSREQAGNEQFF
cdr3_nt: TGTGCCACCAGCAGAGAACAGGCTGGCAATGAGCAGTTCTTC

d_call: TRBD2
v_call: TRBV6-4
clone_size: NA
j_call: TRBJ2-7
cdr3_aa: CASGAEGTSGKSSYEQYF
cdr3_nt: TGTGCCAGCGGAGCAGAGGGGACTAGCGGTAAGAGCTCCTACGAGCAGTACTTC

d_call: NA
v_call: TRBV7-2
clone_size: NA
j_call: TRBJ2-2
cdr3_aa: CASSLASTGELFF
cdr3_nt: TGTGCCAGCAGCTTAGCCAGCACCGGGGAGCTGTTTTTT

d_call: TRBD2
v_call: TRBV7-3
clone_size: NA
j_call: TRBJ2-2
cdr3_aa: CASSFGLGPTGELFF
cdr3_nt: TGTGCCAGCAGCTTCGGACTAGGACCCACCGGGGAGCTGTTTTTT

d_call: NA
v_call: TRBV6-5
clone_size: NA
j_call: TRBJ2-6
cdr3_aa: CASRARGSGANVLTF
cdr3_nt: TGTGCCAGCAGGGCGAGGGGATCTGGGGCCAACGTCCTGACTTTC

d_call: NA
v_call: TRBV5-5
clone_size: NA
j_call: TRBJ1-1
cdr3_aa: CASSDWTADEAFF
cdr3_nt: TGTGCCAGCAGCGATTGGACCGCCGATGAAGCTTTCTTT

d_call: NA
v_call: TRBV27
clone_size: NA
j_call: TRBJ2-6
cdr3_aa: CASRGHGANVLTF
cdr3_nt: TGTGCCAGCAGGGGGCATGGGGCCAACGTCCTGACTTTC

d_call: TRBD1
v_call: TRBV5-1
clone_size: NA
j_call: TRBJ1-2
cdr3_aa: CASSPWDRAYGYTF
cdr3_nt: TGCGCCAGCAGCCCCTGGGACAGAGCCTATGGCTACACCTTC

d_call: TRBD1
v_call: TRBV9
clone_size: NA
j_call: TRBJ1-1
cdr3_aa: CASSAYRGPAFF
cdr3_nt: TGTGCCAGCAGCGCATACAGGGGTCCCGCTTTCTTT

d_call: NA
v_call: TRBV30
clone_size: NA
j_call: TRBJ1-3
cdr3_aa: CAWGTGNTIYF
cdr3_nt: TGTGCCTGGGGAACAGGGAACACCATATATTTT

d_call: NA
v_call: TRBV4-2
clone_size: NA
j_call: TRBJ2-7
cdr3_aa: CASSQVSRDEQYF
cdr3_nt: TGTGCCAGCAGCCAAGTTTCGCGCGACGAGCAGTACTTC